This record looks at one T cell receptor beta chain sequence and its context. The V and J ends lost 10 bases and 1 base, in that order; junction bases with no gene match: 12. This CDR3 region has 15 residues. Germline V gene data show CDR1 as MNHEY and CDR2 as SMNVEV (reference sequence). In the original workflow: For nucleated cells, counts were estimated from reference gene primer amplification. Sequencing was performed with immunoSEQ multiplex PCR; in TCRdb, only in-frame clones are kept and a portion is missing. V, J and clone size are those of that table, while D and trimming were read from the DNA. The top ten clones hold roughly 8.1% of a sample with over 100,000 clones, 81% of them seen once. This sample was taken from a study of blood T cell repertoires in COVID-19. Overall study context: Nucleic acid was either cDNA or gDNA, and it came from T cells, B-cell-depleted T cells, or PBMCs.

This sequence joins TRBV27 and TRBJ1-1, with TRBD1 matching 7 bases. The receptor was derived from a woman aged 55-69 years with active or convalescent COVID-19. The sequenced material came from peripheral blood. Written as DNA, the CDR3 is TGTGCCACACCTCGAGGGGGCGGTGGGAACACTGAAGCTTTCTTT. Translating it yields CATPRGGGGNTEAFF.